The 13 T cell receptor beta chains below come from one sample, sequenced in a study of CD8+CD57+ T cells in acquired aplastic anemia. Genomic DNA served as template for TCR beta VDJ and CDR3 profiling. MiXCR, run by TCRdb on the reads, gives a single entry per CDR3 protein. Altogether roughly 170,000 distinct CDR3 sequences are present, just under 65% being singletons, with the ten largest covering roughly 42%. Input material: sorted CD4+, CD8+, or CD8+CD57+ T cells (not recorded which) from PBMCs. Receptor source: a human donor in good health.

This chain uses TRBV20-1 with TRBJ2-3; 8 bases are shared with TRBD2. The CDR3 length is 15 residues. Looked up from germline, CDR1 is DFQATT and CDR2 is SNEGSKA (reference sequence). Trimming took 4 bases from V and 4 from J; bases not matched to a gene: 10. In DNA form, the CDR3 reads TGCAGTGCTACCGTTGGGTCGGGGGGGCCAGATACGCAGTATTTT. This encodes CSATVGSGGPDTQYF.

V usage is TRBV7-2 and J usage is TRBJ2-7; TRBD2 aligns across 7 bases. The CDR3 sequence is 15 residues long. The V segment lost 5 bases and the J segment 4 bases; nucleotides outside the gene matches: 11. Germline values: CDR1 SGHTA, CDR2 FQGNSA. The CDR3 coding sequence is TGTGCCAGCAGCCATGTAGGCCAGGGAGGGTACGAGCAGTACTTC. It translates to CASSHVGQGGYEQYF.

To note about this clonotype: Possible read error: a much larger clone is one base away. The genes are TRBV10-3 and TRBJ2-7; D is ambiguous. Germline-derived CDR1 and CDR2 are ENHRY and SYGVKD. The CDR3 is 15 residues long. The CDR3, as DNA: TGTGCCATCAATGAGTCGTCTGTTACTTCCCACGAGCAGTACTTC. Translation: CAINESSVTSHEQYF.

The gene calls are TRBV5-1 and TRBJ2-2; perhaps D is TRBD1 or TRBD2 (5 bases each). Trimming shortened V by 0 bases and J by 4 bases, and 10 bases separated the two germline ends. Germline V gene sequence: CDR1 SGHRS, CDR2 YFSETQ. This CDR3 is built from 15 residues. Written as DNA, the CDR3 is TGCGCCAGCAGCTTGGGGGGACCACCCACCGGGGAGCTGTTTTTT. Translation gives CASSLGGPPTGELFF.

Here the CDR3 reads CSARPPDSRRARVAFF. The CDR3 coding sequence is TGCAGTGCTAGACCACCTGATTCTAGACGGGCACGGGTGGCTTTCTTT. The gene calls are TRBV20-1 and TRBJ1-1; no definite D call. Germline lookup yields CDR1 DFQATT and CDR2 SNEGSKA (reference sequence). V lost 2 bases, J lost 11 bases, and 27 bases lay in between. CDR3 size: 16 residues.

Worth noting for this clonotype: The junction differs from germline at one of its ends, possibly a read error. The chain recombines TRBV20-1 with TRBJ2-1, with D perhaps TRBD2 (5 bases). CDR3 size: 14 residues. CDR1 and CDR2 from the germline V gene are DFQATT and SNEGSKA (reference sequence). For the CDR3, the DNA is TGCAGTGCCATCCCCGAGGGATCCTTCAATGAGCAGTTCTTC. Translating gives CSAIPEGSFNEQFF.

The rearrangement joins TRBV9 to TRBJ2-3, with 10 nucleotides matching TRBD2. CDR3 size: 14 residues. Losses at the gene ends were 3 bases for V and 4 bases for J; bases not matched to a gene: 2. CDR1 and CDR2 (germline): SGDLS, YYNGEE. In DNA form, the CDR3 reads TGTGCCAGCAGCGCCAGCGGGAGGGCAGATACGCAGTATTTT. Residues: CASSASGRADTQYF.

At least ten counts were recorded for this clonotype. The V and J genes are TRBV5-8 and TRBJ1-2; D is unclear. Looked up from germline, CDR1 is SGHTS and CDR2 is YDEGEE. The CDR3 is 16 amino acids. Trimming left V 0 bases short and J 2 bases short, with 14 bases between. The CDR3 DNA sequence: TGTGCCAGCAGCTTGGCCGCCTGGGCGTTGAACTATGGCTACACCTTC. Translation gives CASSLAAWALNYGYTF. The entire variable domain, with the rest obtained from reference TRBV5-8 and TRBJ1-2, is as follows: EAGVTQSPTHLIKTRGQQATLRCSPISGHTSVYWYQQALGLGLQFLLWYDEGEERNRGNFPPRFSGRQFPNYSSELNVNALELEDSALYLCASSLAAWALNYGYTFGSGTRLTVV.

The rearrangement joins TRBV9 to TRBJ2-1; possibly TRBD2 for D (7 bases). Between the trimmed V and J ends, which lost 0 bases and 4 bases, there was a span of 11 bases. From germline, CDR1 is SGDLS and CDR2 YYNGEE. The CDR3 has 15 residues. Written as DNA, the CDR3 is TGTGCCAGCAGCGTAGCAAGCGGGACATACAATGAGCAGTTCTTC. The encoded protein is CASSVASGTYNEQFF.

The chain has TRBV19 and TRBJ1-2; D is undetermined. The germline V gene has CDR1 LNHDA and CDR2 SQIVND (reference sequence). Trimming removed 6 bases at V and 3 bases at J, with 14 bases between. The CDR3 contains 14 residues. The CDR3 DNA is TGTGCCAGTAGCTGGCAGGTGAGCGACTATGGCTACACCTTC. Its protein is CASSWQVSDYGYTF.

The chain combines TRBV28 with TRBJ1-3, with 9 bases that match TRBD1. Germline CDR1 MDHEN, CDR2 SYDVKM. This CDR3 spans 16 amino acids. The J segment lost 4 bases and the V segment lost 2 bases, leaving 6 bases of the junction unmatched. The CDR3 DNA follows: TGTGCCAGCAGTTTAGCCGGACAGGGGTACGGAAACACCATATATTTT. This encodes CASSLAGQGYGNTIYF.

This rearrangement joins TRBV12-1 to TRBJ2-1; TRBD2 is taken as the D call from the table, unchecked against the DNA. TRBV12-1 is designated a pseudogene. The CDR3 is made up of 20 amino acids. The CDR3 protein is CASIPSLFAGGLAGNNEQFF. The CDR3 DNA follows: TGTGCCAGCATTCCTTCTTTGTTCGCTGGCGGACTAGCGGGAAACAATGAGCAGTTCTTC.

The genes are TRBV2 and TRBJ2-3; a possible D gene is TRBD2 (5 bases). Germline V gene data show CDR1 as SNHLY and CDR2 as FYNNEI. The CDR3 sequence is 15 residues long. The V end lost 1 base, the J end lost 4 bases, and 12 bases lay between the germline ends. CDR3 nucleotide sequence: TGTGCCAGCAGTGAAGGTGCAGGACTCGCAGATACGCAGTATTTT. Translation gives CASSEGAGLADTQYF.